This TCR beta chain was profiled in a study of beta chain features in type 1 diabetes. Sequencing targeted expressed TCRB transcripts, as all isolated RNA had been reverse transcribed. Using immunoSEQ multiplex PCR, the repertoire was profiled, and TCRdb retains in-frame clones only, with some absent. The sample has about 410,000 clones, roughly 13% seen once. This clone was seen more than once but under ten times. This sequence was found in a man aged 30-40 years in good health. The sequenced sample was naive CD4+ T cells from blood.

For the CDR3, the DNA is TGTGCCACCAGCAGAGCGACAGGGGCAGGAGGCTACACCTTC. The encoded protein is CATSRATGAGGYTF. The chain employs TRBV15 and TRBJ1-2, with 8 nucleotides matching TRBD1. The CDR3 length is 14 residues. In germline, CDR1 is LNHNV, CDR2 YYDKDF (reference sequence). V gave up 1 base and J gave up 8 bases; unmatched junction bases: 6.